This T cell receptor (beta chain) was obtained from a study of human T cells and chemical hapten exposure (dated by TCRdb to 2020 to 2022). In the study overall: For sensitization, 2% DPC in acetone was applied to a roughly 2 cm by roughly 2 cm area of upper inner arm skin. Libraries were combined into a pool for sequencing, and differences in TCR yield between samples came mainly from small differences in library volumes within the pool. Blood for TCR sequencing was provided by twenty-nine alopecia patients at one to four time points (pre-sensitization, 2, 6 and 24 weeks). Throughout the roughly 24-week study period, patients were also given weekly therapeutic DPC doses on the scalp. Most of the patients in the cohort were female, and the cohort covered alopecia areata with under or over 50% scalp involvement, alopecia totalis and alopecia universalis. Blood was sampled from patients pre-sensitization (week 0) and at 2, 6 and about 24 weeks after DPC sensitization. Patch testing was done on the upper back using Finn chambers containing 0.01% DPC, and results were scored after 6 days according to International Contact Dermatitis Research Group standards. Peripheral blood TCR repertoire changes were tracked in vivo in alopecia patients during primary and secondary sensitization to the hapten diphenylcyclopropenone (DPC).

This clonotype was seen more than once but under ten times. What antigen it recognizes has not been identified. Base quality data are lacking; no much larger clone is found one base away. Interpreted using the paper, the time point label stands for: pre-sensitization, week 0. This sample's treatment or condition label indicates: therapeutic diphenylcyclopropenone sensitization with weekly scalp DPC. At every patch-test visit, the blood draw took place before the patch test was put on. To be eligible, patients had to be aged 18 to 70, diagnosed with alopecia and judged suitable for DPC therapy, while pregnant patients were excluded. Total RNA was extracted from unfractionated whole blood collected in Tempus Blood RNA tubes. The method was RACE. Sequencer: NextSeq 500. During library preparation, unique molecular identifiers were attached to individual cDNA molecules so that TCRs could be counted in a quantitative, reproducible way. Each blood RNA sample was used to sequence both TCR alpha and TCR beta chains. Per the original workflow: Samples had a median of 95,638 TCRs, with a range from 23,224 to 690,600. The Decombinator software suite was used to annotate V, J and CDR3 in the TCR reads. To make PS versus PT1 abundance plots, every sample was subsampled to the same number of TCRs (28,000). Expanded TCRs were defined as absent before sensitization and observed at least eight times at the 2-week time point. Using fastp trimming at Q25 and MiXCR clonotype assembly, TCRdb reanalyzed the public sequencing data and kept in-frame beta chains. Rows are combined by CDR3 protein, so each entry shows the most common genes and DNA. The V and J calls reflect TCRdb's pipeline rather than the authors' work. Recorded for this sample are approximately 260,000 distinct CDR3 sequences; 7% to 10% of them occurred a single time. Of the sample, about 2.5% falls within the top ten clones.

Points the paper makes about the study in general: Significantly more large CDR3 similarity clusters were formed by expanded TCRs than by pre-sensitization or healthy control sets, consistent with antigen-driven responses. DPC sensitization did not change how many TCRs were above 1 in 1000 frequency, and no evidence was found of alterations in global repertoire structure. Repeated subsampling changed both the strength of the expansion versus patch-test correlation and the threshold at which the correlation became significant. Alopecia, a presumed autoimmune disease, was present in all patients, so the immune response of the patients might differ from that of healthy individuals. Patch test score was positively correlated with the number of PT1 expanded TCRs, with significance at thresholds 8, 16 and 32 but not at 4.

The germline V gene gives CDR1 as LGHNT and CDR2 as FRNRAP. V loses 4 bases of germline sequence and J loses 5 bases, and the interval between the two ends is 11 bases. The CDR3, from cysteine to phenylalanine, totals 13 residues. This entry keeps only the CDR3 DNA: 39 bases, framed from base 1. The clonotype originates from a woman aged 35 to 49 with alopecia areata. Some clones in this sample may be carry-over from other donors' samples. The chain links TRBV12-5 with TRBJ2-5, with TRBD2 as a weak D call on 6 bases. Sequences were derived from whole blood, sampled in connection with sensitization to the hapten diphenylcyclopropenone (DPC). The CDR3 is CASGCREKETQYF. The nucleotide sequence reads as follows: TGTGCTAGTGGTTGTCGGGAGAAGGAGACCCAGTACTTC.